Each of the 20 T cell receptor beta chains below was sequenced from the same sample in a study of PD-1 blockade in classical Hodgkin lymphoma. Method: immunoSEQ multiplex PCR; TCRdb's copy keeps in-frame clones and lacks some. The profile shows nearly 35,000 clones, around nine tenths of them singletons. Time point noted: newly diagnosed, previously untreated cHL patient sample. Magnetic depletion of unwanted cells isolated CD4+ T cells from thawed PBMCs. Sequenced material: CD4+ T cells from blood. The receptors were sampled from a human donor with classical Hodgkin lymphoma.

This clone has more than one count but fewer than ten. J is TRBJ1-6 and V is TRBV6-5; D is undetermined. V shed 0 bases and J shed 10 bases, with 7 bases lying between them. The CDR3 is 13 amino acids. Germline V CDR1 and CDR2: MNHEY, SVGAGI. Written as DNA, the CDR3 is TGTGCCAGCAGTTACTCCATGGGATCACCCCTCCACTTT. Its translation: CASSYSMGSPLHF.

In its sample, this clone was seen once. The CDR3 coding sequence is TGTGCCAGCAGTGCCGGGACAAGCCTCGGCTACACCTTC. Translating gives CASSAGTSLGYTF. This chain uses TRBV27 with TRBJ1-2; D is possibly TRBD1 (6 bases). CDR1 and CDR2 from the germline V gene are MNHEY and SMNVEV (reference sequence). This CDR3 comprises 13 residues. V was trimmed by 5 bases and J by 8 bases, leaving 15 bases between them.

This chain uses TRBV5-1 with TRBJ1-4; unclear D gene. This CDR3 contains 14 residues. Germline V CDR1 and CDR2: SGHRS, YFSETQ. V lost 0 bases, J lost 4 bases, and 7 bases lay in between. DNA of the CDR3: TGCGCCAGCAGCTTGGACGGAGATAATGAAAAACTGTTTTTT. Its protein product is CASSLDGDNEKLFF.

This chain connects TRBV5-1 to TRBJ1-1; TRBD1 might be the D (6 bases). Trimming took 6 bases from V and 4 from J, leaving 16 bases between them. Germline CDR1 is SGHRS and CDR2 is YFSETQ. The CDR3 length is 14 residues. The CDR3 here is CASTKGGRSTEAFF. CDR3 nucleotides: TGCGCCAGCACCAAAGGGGGTAGGAGCACTGAAGCTTTCTTT.

The chain is built from TRBV28 and TRBJ1-5; a possible D gene is TRBD1 (5 bases). The germline V gene has CDR1 MDHEN and CDR2 SYDVKM. The CDR3 sequence is 16 residues long. With 3 bases removed from V and 0 bases from J, the gap between germline ends came to 12 bases. Here the CDR3 reads CASSLGTGNSNQPQHF. The CDR3 DNA is TGTGCCAGCAGTTTGGGGACGGGAAATAGCAATCAGCCCCAGCATTTT. Complete variable domain (other parts from reference TRBV28 and TRBJ1-5): DVKVTQSSRYLVKRTGEKVFLECVQDMDHENMFWYRQDPGLGLRLIYFSYDVKMKEKGDIPEGYSVSREKKERFSLILESASTNQTSMYLCASSLGTGNSNQPQHFGDGTRLSIL.

The gene calls are TRBV9 and TRBJ1-5; D ambiguous. V gave up 0 bases and J gave up 7 bases, with 14 bases separating them. CDR3 length: 15 amino acids. Germline assignment: CDR1 SGDLS and CDR2 YYNGEE. CDR3 in DNA: TGTGCCAGCAGCGTAGGAATGGGAGAGGACCAGCCCCAGCATTTT. Protein sequence: CASSVGMGEDQPQHF. Full variable domain (missing parts from reference TRBV9 and TRBJ1-5): DSGVTQTPKHLITATGQRVTLRCSPRSGDLSVYWYQQSLDQGLQFLIQYYNGEERAKGNILERFSAQQFPDLHSELNLSSLELGDSALYFCASSVGMGEDQPQHFGDGTRLSIL.

The chain couples TRBV28 to TRBJ2-1, with D hard to call. Per germline, CDR1 MDHEN and CDR2 SYDVKM. The CDR3 loop spans 12 amino acids. V was pared by 7 bases and J by 8 bases, with 12 bases between. The CDR3: CASTLGWDEQFF. The CDR3 bases are TGTGCCAGCACCCTGGGGTGGGATGAGCAGTTCTTC.

V usage is TRBV11-2 and J usage is TRBJ2-7; D possibly matches TRBD1 or TRBD2 (5 bases each). The CDR3 is made up of 13 amino acids. CDR1 is SGHAT, CDR2 FQNNGV, per germline. V was trimmed by 6 bases and J by 3 bases, leaving 12 bases between them. The CDR3 nucleotides read TGTGCCAGCAGACGGGACCGATACTACGAGCAGTACTTC. Its protein product is CASRRDRYYEQYF.

The genes are TRBV28 and TRBJ2-3; D possibly corresponds to TRBD2 (5 bases). The CDR3 is made up of 16 amino acids. Trimming removed 3 bases at V and 1 base at J, with 14 bases between. CDR1 and CDR2 (germline): MDHEN, SYDVKM. The CDR3, as DNA: TGTGCCAGCAGTTTGAGCGGACGGGCTCGCACAGATACGCAGTATTTT. This codes for CASSLSGRARTDTQYF.

V and J are TRBV19 and TRBJ1-2; TRBD1 is a possible D gene (5 bases). CDR1 LNHDA and CDR2 SQIVND come from the germline V gene (reference sequence). The CDR3 sequence is 12 residues long. Trimming took 8 bases from V and 4 from J, leaving 11 bases between them. The CDR3 bases are TGTGCCAGTTGTGGGGGGGTCTATGGCTACACCTTC. It specifies CASCGGVYGYTF.

V gene TRBV28 combines with J gene TRBJ1-2, with 11 bases that match TRBD1. With 2 bases clipped from V and 6 bases from J, the junction kept 5 bases outside the gene matches. CDR3 length equals 15 residues. Germline CDR1 reads MDHEN; CDR2 reads SYDVKM. The CDR3 loop reads CASSLPGQGVDGYTF. The CDR3, as DNA: TGTGCCAGCAGTTTACCGGGACAGGGGGTAGATGGCTACACCTTC.

The J gene is TRBJ2-2, the V gene TRBV5-6; a possible D gene is TRBD2 (6 bases). The germline V gene has CDR1 SGHDT and CDR2 YYEEEE. This CDR3 has 14 residues. The germline V and J ends were trimmed by 2 bases and 6 bases, with 11 bases remaining between them. The CDR3 DNA sequence: TGTGCCAGCAGCTTAGACCCGGGGGCCGGGGAGCTGTTTTTT. Its translation: CASSLDPGAGELFF.

J is TRBJ1-5 and V is TRBV5-1, with 9 bases that match TRBD1. Germline V gene data show CDR1 as SGHRS and CDR2 as YFSETQ. The CDR3 loop spans 14 amino acids. The trim removed 4 bases at V and 4 bases at J, leaving 3 bases unmatched. The CDR3 loop reads CASSPGTGNQPQHF. For the CDR3, the DNA is TGCGCCAGCAGCCCCGGGACAGGGAATCAGCCCCAGCATTTT.

The V gene is TRBV6-6, the J gene TRBJ1-3; the match to TRBD1 covers 7 bases. The CDR3 is made up of 15 amino acids. Germline V gives CDR1 MNHNY, CDR2 SVGAGI (reference sequence). Trimming removed 6 bases from V and 4 bases from J; junction bases left unmatched: 9. The CDR3 loop is CASRPPTGEGNTIYF. CDR3 nucleotides: TGTGCCAGCAGGCCCCCCACAGGGGAAGGAAACACCATATATTTT.

The chain carries TRBV19 and TRBJ2-2, with no clear D. In germline, CDR1 is LNHDA, CDR2 SQIVND (reference sequence). The CDR3 is made up of 15 amino acids. V shed 9 bases and J shed 4 bases, with 18 bases lying between them. CDR3 region: CASLDHPRGTGELFF. The CDR3, as DNA: TGTGCCAGCCTCGACCATCCCCGAGGCACCGGGGAGCTGTTTTTT.

This clone appeared once. The genes are TRBV6-6 and TRBJ1-6, with D possibly matching TRBD1 (5 bases). V dropped 7 bases and J dropped 14 bases, with 27 bases sitting between them. This CDR3 is 16 amino acids long. From germline, CDR1 is MNHNY and CDR2 SVGAGI (reference sequence). For the CDR3, the DNA is TGTGCCAGCATCAGCTCTTCCGGGACGGGAAATTTGGCCCTCCACTTT. Amino acids: CASISSSGTGNLALHF.

This chain connects TRBV11-3 to TRBJ2-7, with 9 bases aligning to TRBD1. V dropped 5 bases and J dropped 6; count of bases not matched to a gene: 8. The CDR3 totals 14 residues. Germline V lookup: CDR1 SGHNT, CDR2 YENEEA. This CDR3 is CASSPSGQGTEQYF. In DNA, the CDR3 is TGTGCCAGCAGCCCTTCCGGACAGGGGACCGAGCAGTACTTC.

In DNA, the CDR3 is TGTGCCAGCAGCTTAGTTGCGGGGGACGCCTACGAGCAGTACTTC. It yields the protein CASSLVAGDAYEQYF. The rearrangement joins TRBV11-2 to TRBJ2-7, with 7 nucleotides matching TRBD2. Unmatched junction bases numbered 5, after V lost 1 base and J lost 2 bases. The CDR3 consists of 15 residues. Germline V gene data show CDR1 as SGHAT and CDR2 as FQNNGV.

The rearrangement uses TRBV6-4 and TRBJ1-2; D may be TRBD1 (5 bases). The length of the CDR3 is 12 residues. Trimming removed 6 bases from V and 8 bases from J, with 13 bases in between. Germline V lookup: CDR1 MRHNA, CDR2 SNTAGT. The CDR3 here is CASRAGLGGYTF. The CDR3 DNA is TGTGCCAGCAGGGCAGGGCTGGGAGGCTACACCTTC.

The CDR3 DNA sequence: TGTGCCAGCAGTCCAGACTGGGGGAGCACTGAAGCTTTCTTT. Translation: CASSPDWGSTEAFF. The chain recombines TRBV6-5 with TRBJ1-1, with D perhaps TRBD1 (5 bases). Germline lookup yields CDR1 MNHEY and CDR2 SVGAGI. Trimming shortened V by 5 bases and J by 4 bases, and 14 bases separated the two germline ends. The CDR3 totals 14 residues.